The 22 T cell receptor beta chains given below trace back to one sample, sequenced in a study of tissue T cells after allogeneic stem cell transplantation. Repertoires were generated with immunoSEQ multiplex PCR, while TCRdb's copy carries only in-frame clones and drops some. The data show over a thousand clones, roughly 62% seen once. Time point reported: mouse harvest day 7 after allogeneic transplant. Mouse grafts combined 10^7 T-cell-depleted bone marrow cells with 10^6 splenic CD5+ T cells. Sequenced input: liver tissue. The receptors were sampled from a female BALB/c mouse given C57BL/6 T cells with graft-versus-host disease after an allogeneic hematopoietic cell transplant.

As regards this clone: Here the gene names and germline are mouse. Here the CDR3 reads CASSLTGTNERLFF. The CDR3 bases that were read are TGTGCCAGCAGTCTGACAGGGACCAACGAAAGATTATTT. The V call is TRBV26, the J call TRBJ1-4; perhaps TRBD1 as D (6 bases). The CDR3 end lies 1 residue beyond the end of the read and is filled in from the germline J gene. V dropped 2 bases and J dropped 3 bases, with 7 bases sitting between them. Germline CDR1 reads KGHPV; CDR2 reads FQNQEV (reference sequence). This CDR3 spans 14 amino acids.

With respect to this clone: Germline and genes: mouse. CDR3 loop: CASSPPDQDTQYF. CDR3 bases read: TGTGCTAGCAGTCCCCCGGACCAAGACACCCAGTAC. The V gene is TRBV21, the J gene TRBJ2-5, with D unresolved. The read gets to within 1 residue of the CDR3 end, and the germline J gene fills in the rest. TRBV21 is recorded as an ORF, its role being uncertain. The CDR3 runs 13 residues. V gave up 4 bases and J gave up 1 base, with 6 bases separating them.

This clone was seen only a few times. Mouse gene names and germline throughout. The read comes to an end 1 residue before the CDR3 does, leaving the germline J gene to fill in the end. J is TRBJ2-2 and V is TRBV14; D remains ambiguous. CDR3 length: 12 amino acids. The V and J ends lost 2 bases and 6 bases respectively, with 5 bases between them. Per germline, CDR1 SGHDT and CDR2 FRDEAV. The CDR3 region is CASSLRAGQLYF. The sequenced CDR3 bases are TGTGCCAGCAGTTTGAGGGCCGGGCAGCTCTAC.

A word on this clone: The genes and germline here are from mouse. The DNA read from the CDR3 is TGCTCCAGCAGTCAATCGGGGGCAGGGGGCAGTGCAGAAACGCTGTAT. This sequence encodes CSSSQSGAGGSAETLY. The full-length CDR3 reads as CSSSQSGAGGSAETLYF. This sequence joins TRBV23 and TRBJ2-3; the DNA was not used to check the table's D call, TRBD1. The read is 1 residue too short to cover the CDR3 end, so that end is filled in from the germline J gene. There are 17 residues in the CDR3. From germline, CDR1 is KGHTA and CDR2 FQNQQP.

Notes on this clone: Gene names denote mouse genes. The CDR3 end lies 1 residue beyond the end of the read and is filled in from the germline J gene. J is TRBJ2-7 and V is TRBV5; TRBD1 might be the D (6 bases). This CDR3 has 13 amino acids. V dropped 4 bases and J dropped 4 bases, with 11 bases sitting between them. Germline assignment: CDR1 LGHNA and CDR2 YNLKQL (reference sequence). CDR3 DNA (partial): TGTGCCAGCAGCCTCAGAGGGGGTTATGAACAGTAC. Translation gives CASSLRGGYEQY. The CDR3 reads in full as CASSLRGGYEQYF.

With regard to this clone: Mouse germline and gene names are used. With the read ending 1 residue before the CDR3 end, the germline J gene is used to fill in that end. This rearrangement joins TRBV17 to TRBJ2-5, with 8 nucleotides matching TRBD2. CDR3 length equals 14 residues. V dropped 3 bases and J dropped 3; count of bases not matched to a gene: 2. CDR1 MNHDT and CDR2 YYDKIL come from the germline V gene. The CDR3 sequence is CASSSNWGQDTQYF. CDR3 DNA, as far as it was read: TGTGCTAGCAGTAGTAACTGGGGGCAAGACACCCAGTAC.

In the case of this clone: Germline and genes here are mouse. The observed sequence ends 1 residue before the CDR3 terminus, with the missing tail filled in from the germline J gene. The chain joins TRBV13-2 to TRBJ2-1, with 13 positions matching TRBD2. V trimming: 6 bases; J trimming: 7 bases; junction bases outside the gene matches: 4. The length of the CDR3 is 14 residues. Germline loops: CDR1 NNHNN, CDR2 SYGAGS (reference sequence). CDR3 DNA, as far as it was read: TGTGCCAGCGAGGACTGGGGGGGCGGGGCTGAGCAGTTC. This codes for CASEDWGGGAEQF. The CDR3 as a whole reads CASEDWGGGAEQFF.

Of note for this clone: Germline and genes: mouse. CDR3 bases read: TGCTCCAGCAGTCAATCCCCCAGGGTGAGGGAACAGTAC. Translated: CSSSQSPRVREQY. The full CDR3 protein is CSSSQSPRVREQYF. The rearrangement uses TRBV23 and TRBJ2-7; TRBD1, as called in the table, went unchecked against the DNA. The CDR3 goes on 1 residue after the read ends, and that part is filled in from the germline J gene. The CDR3 has 14 amino acids. Germline V gene data show CDR1 as KGHTA and CDR2 as FQNQQP.

Comment on this clone: Gene and germline names: mouse. The CDR3 end lies 1 residue beyond the end of the read and is filled in from the germline J gene. This chain joins TRBV3 and TRBJ1-1; TRBD1 agrees at 10 bases. The length of the CDR3 is 13 residues. Germline V gene lookup returns CDR1 SNHLY and CDR2 FYNGKV (reference sequence). The trim removed 5 bases at V and 8 bases at J, leaving 5 bases unmatched. The sequenced part of the CDR3 DNA is TGTGCCAGCAGCCTCCCGGGACAGGGGGAAGTCTTC. Protein sequence: CASSLPGQGEVF. The whole CDR3 reads CASSLPGQGEVFF.

Remarks on this clone: These gene names are mouse names. The read terminates 1 residue before the CDR3 end, so the remaining end is supplied by the germline J gene. J is TRBJ2-4 and V is TRBV16, with D perhaps being TRBD1 or TRBD2 (5 bases each). The V and J ends lost 0 bases and 3 bases respectively, with 7 bases between them. This CDR3 is 14 amino acids long. The V gene's germline CDR1 is SGHSA and CDR2 FRNQAP. The part of the CDR3 DNA that was read is TGTGCAAGCAGCTTAGACGGGGCGCAAAACACCTTGTAC. Its protein product is CASSLDGAQNTLY. In full, the CDR3 reads CASSLDGAQNTLYF.

On this clone: Genes here carry mouse names. The observed sequence ends 1 residue before the CDR3 terminus, with the missing tail filled in from the germline J gene. The chain joins TRBV1 to TRBJ1-4, with D maybe TRBD1 (6 bases). The CDR3 is 16 residues long. Per the germline V gene, CDR1 is NSQYPW and CDR2 is LRSPGD (reference sequence). Trimming left V 6 bases short and J 0 bases short, with 14 bases between. Partial CDR3 DNA: TGCACCTGCAGCCCGGGGACAAAAATTTCCAACGAAAGATTATTT. Translated, it gives CTCSPGTKISNERLF. The full CDR3 protein reads CTCSPGTKISNERLFF.

This clone showed up just a few times. Genes and germline come from the mouse. From the germline J gene comes the end of the CDR3, since the read stops 1 residue before it. Other DNA sequences in the same sample also yield this CDR3. This chain connects TRBV16 to TRBJ2-7; 7 bases map to TRBD2. The CDR3 is 11 amino acids. Looked up from germline, CDR1 is SGHSA and CDR2 is FRNQAP. With 3 bases clipped from V and 7 bases from J, the junction kept 0 bases outside the gene matches. The CDR3 sequence: CASSFGGEQYF. The CDR3 bases that were read are TGTGCAAGCAGCTTTGGGGGGGAACAGTAC.

Of note for this clone: Gene labels here are mouse ones. The sequenced part of the CDR3 DNA is TGTGCCAGCAGCTGGGGGGGGAGCTCCTATGAACAGTAC. Translation gives CASSWGGSSYEQY. The complete CDR3 sequence is CASSWGGSSYEQYF. The chain has TRBV4 and TRBJ2-7; 7 nucleotides agree with TRBD2. The read gets to within 1 residue of the CDR3 end, and the germline J gene fills in the rest. Germline assignment: CDR1 LGHDT and CDR2 YNNKQL (reference sequence). The CDR3 sequence is 14 residues long. The J segment lost 0 bases and the V segment lost 4 bases, leaving 3 bases of the junction unmatched.

With respect to this clone: Each gene name is a mouse one. The CDR3 is cut off 1 residue early in the read; its end comes from the germline J gene. This rearrangement joins TRBV26 to TRBJ2-5; D is ambiguous. CDR1 KGHPV and CDR2 FQNQEV come from the germline V gene (reference sequence). Trimming stripped 3 bases from V and 0 bases from J, with 4 bases between. The CDR3 sequence is 13 residues long. The CDR3 bases that were read are TGTGCCAGCAGTCTCCTTAACCAAGACACCCAGTAC. This sequence encodes CASSLLNQDTQY. The full CDR3 protein is CASSLLNQDTQYF.

Concerning this clone itself: Here the gene names and germline are mouse. The read ends 1 residue before the CDR3 terminus; that terminus is restored from the germline J gene. The genes are TRBV14 and TRBJ1-1, with TRBD1 identical over 7 bases. The CDR3 runs 12 residues. Germline CDR1 and CDR2: SGHDT and FRDEAV. Trimming cost V 5 bases and J 6 bases; bases outside gene matches: 4. Here the CDR3 reads CASRDTGAEVFF. CDR3 DNA, as far as it was read: TGTGCCAGCAGGGATACAGGGGCAGAAGTCTTC.

Note on this clone: Germline and genes here are mouse. The CDR3 end is not reached by the read, which stops 1 residue before it; the germline J gene fills it in. The chain couples TRBV3 to TRBJ2-4; 8 bases line up with TRBD2. CDR3 length: 17 amino acids. CDR1 SNHLY and CDR2 FYNGKV come from the germline V gene (reference sequence). Trimming at V came to 0 bases and at J to 1 base, leaving 6 bases not matched to a gene. The CDR3 loop is CASSLARGGVGQNTLYF. CDR3 DNA (partial): TGTGCCAGCAGCTTAGCGCGGGGGGGCGTCGGTCAAAACACCTTGTAC.

On this clone: Genes here carry mouse names. Read coverage stops 1 residue before the CDR3 terminus; the germline J gene supplies the remainder. The genes are TRBV13-2 and TRBJ2-7; 13 bases fit TRBD2. There are 15 residues in the CDR3. Unmatched junction bases numbered 3, after V lost 3 bases and J lost 3 bases. Germline CDR1 and CDR2: NNHNN and SYGAGS (reference sequence). CDR3 protein: CASGAGLGGIYEQYF. The DNA read from the CDR3 is TGTGCCAGCGGTGCGGGACTGGGGGGGATCTATGAACAGTAC.

This clone counts as large (0.1 to 1%). These gene names are mouse names. The CDR3 end falls 1 residue outside the read, so it is completed with the germline J gene. This sequence joins TRBV29 and TRBJ1-1; D uncertain. V lost 3 bases and J 1 base, leaving 9 bases between the germline ends. This CDR3 region has 14 residues. The V gene's germline CDR1 is MSHET and CDR2 SYDVDS. CDR3 loop: CASSFGQKNTEVFF. The CDR3 bases that were read are TGTGCTAGCAGTTTTGGGCAGAAAAACACAGAAGTCTTC.

Comments on this clone: These gene names are mouse names. The DNA ends 1 residue before the CDR3 does, and the rest of the CDR3 is filled in from the germline J gene. The chain joins TRBV12-1 to TRBJ2-3, with a possible D match to TRBD2 (6 bases). V was cut by 0 bases and J by 0 bases, with 6 bases left in between. The CDR3 is 14 residues long. CDR1 and CDR2 from the germline V gene are SGHSN and HYEKVE. CDR3 in amino acids: CASSLDWSAETLYF. The CDR3 DNA, read in part, is TGTGCCAGCTCTCTCGACTGGAGTGCAGAAACGCTGTAT.

As regards this clone: Genes and germline are mouse. From the germline J gene comes the end of the CDR3, since the read stops 1 residue before it. The gene calls are TRBV12-1 and TRBJ2-3; 12 nucleotides match TRBD2. The germline V gene has CDR1 SGHSN and CDR2 HYEKVE. The CDR3 has 18 amino acids. The ends lost 0 bases at V and 0 bases at J; junction bases unmatched: 6. The CDR3 loop reads CASSLEDWGGSSAETLYF. The CDR3 bases that were read are TGTGCCAGCTCTCTCGAGGACTGGGGGGGGTCTAGTGCAGAAACGCTGTAT.

In the case of this clone: The listed genes are named as in mouse. The read is 1 residue too short to cover the CDR3 end, so that end is filled in from the germline J gene. V is TRBV3 and J is TRBJ2-4, with 7 bases matching TRBD2. Germline V CDR1 and CDR2: SNHLY, FYNGKV (reference sequence). The V segment lost 1 base and the J segment 0 bases; nucleotides outside the gene matches: 1. The length of the CDR3 is 15 residues. The CDR3: CASSLGGGSQNTLYF. Incomplete CDR3 DNA: TGTGCCAGCAGCTTAGGGGGGGGAAGTCAAAACACCTTGTAC.

About this clone itself: Mouse gene names and germline throughout. The read falls 1 residue short of the CDR3 end, and the missing part is taken from the germline J gene. This sequence joins TRBV26 and TRBJ2-7; TRBD1 matches 7 bases. After removal of 0 bases from V and 0 bases from J, the junction contained 2 bases not matched to a gene. Germline values: CDR1 KGHPV, CDR2 FQNQEV (reference sequence). This CDR3 is built from 15 residues. This chain's CDR3 is CASSLSPGGSYEQYF. CDR3 DNA, as far as it was read: TGTGCCAGCAGTCTGTCTCCAGGGGGCTCCTATGAACAGTAC. Together with reference TRBV26 and TRBJ2-7, the CDR3 gives the full variable domain: NSKVIQTPRYLVKGQGQKAKMRCIPEKGHPVVFWYQQNKNNEFKFLINFQNQEVLQQIDMTEKRFSAECPSNSPCSLEIQSSEAGDSALYLCASSLSPGGSYEQYFGPGTRLTVL.